The present TCR beta chain was sequenced within a study of radiotherapy plus CTLA-4 blockade in lung cancer. Study as a whole: Disease control reached under 35%, with objective responses in roughly 19%.

The protocol was immunoSEQ multiplex PCR, while the TCRdb copy is restricted to in-frame clones and leaves out a portion. The data hold about 18,000 clones, with 86% observed a single time. J was trimmed by 5 bases and V by 5 bases; bases with no gene match: 7. Germline V lookup: CDR1 MDHEN, CDR2 SYDVKM. CDR3 length equals 16 residues. The V gene is TRBV28, the J gene TRBJ2-1, with 12 bases matching TRBD2. The source material was peripheral blood, sampled from a patient treated with radiotherapy plus ipilimumab. This receptor was obtained from a human donor with non-small cell lung cancer whose response to radiotherapy plus ipilimumab could not be evaluated. CDR3 DNA: TGTGCCAGCAGTCCCCCCCGGACTAGCGGGAACAATGAGCAGTTCTTC. Translating it yields CASSPPRTSGNNEQFF.